Listed below are T cell receptor beta chains from one sample, sequenced in a study of CD8+CD57+ T cells in acquired aplastic anemia. TCRdb ran MiXCR on the reads and lists one entry per CDR3 protein. This repertoire shows hundreds of thousands of distinct CDR3 sequences, 50% to 70% found once; its top ten account for 6.5% to 10%. The source material was sorted CD4+, CD8+, or CD8+CD57+ T cells (not recorded which) from PBMCs. All receptors come from a human donor with severe aplastic anemia or a healthy control (not recorded which). Both conserved end residues are part of each CDR3. D genes are given only for firm matches.

D gene | J gene | V gene | CDR3 protein
TRBD1 | TRBJ1-1 | TRBV6-5 | CASTSLRQGEAFF
- | TRBJ2-7 | TRBV6-5 | CASSRPGLKAYEQYF
TRBD2 | TRBJ2-1 | TRBV24-1 | CATSDTKREPYNEQFF
TRBD1 | TRBJ1-2 | TRBV28 | CASIGPGQGVYGYTF
TRBD1 | TRBJ1-4 | TRBV7-2 | CASSPRQGSDEKLFF
TRBD2 | TRBJ2-5 | TRBV6-5 | CASSYSSSSGGKETQYF
- | TRBJ1-1 | TRBV7-6 | CASSLSVNSEAFF
- | TRBJ2-1 | TRBV3-1 | CASSPRGPYNEQFF
TRBD1 | TRBJ1-2 | TRBV20-1 | CSVNVDRRYGYTF
- | TRBJ1-2 | TRBV20-1 | CSAPSGISNYGYTF
- | TRBJ2-7 | TRBV20-1 | CSARERAETRLYEQYF
TRBD1 | TRBJ2-2 | TRBV24-1 | CATTDRRTTGELFF
- | TRBJ1-6 | TRBV9 | CASSLREGFSPLHF
- | TRBJ2-5 | TRBV29-1 | CSVPKWGSQETQYF
- | TRBJ1-1 | TRBV7-8 | CASSYPGEDGTEAFF
- | TRBJ1-4 | TRBV2 | CASRGDGGWEKLFF
- | TRBJ2-7 | TRBV10-2 | CASSYSPPGDSSEQYF
- | TRBJ2-1 | TRBV7-6 | CASSLLGVSYNEQFF
- | TRBJ1-1 | TRBV20-1 | CSARDGKRVNTEAFF
TRBD2 | - | TRBV2 | CASRITSGGGDEQFF
TRBD1 | TRBJ2-1 | TRBV19 | CASSIGQGSSYNEQFF
TRBD1 | TRBJ1-1 | TRBV10-3 | CAISDRDRGNTEAFF
- | TRBJ2-2 | TRBV2 | CASSDYREMNTGELFF
- | TRBJ2-2 | TRBV20-1 | CSTRRRDRKLFF
- | TRBJ2-3 | TRBV29-1 | CSADTQYF
- | TRBJ2-3 | TRBV5-6 | CASSLGGAQADTQYF
- | TRBJ2-4 | TRBV6-2/TRBV6-3 | CASRITGYGIQYF
TRBD1 | TRBJ2-3 | TRBV7-7 | CASSAGTALKSVIPDTQYF
- | TRBJ1-1 | TRBV29-1 | CSGSHGSEGSGTEAFF
TRBD1 | TRBJ1-1 | TRBV10-2 | CASSEWDRAGTEAFF
TRBD1 | TRBJ2-7 | TRBV15 | CATSRDRDRYEQYF
TRBD1 | TRBJ2-7 | TRBV19 | CASSRTGTGRDEQYF
TRBD2 | TRBJ2-2 | TRBV20-1 | CSAQRSGGTGELFF
- | TRBJ2-7 | TRBV20-1 | CSAEVGTRSYEQYF
TRBD1 | TRBJ2-2 | TRBV12-3/TRBV12-4 | CASRLSTGWAGELFF
- | TRBJ2-1 | TRBV7-3 | CASSPGISLERFF
- | TRBJ2-5 | TRBV5-8 | CASSPQGQVGETQYF
- | TRBJ1-6 | TRBV15 | CATSSRQENSPLHF
TRBD1 | TRBJ2-7 | TRBV7-9 | CASSRTGGRSYEQYF
- | TRBJ1-1 | TRBV7-2 | CASSGDGPEAFF
- | TRBJ1-5 | TRBV7-2 | CASSLAGEEAQHF
TRBD2 | TRBJ2-2 | TRBV11-3 | CASSPVGGASGELFF
TRBD2 | TRBJ2-1 | TRBV20-1 | CSASTSGGNYNEQFF
TRBD1 | TRBJ2-7 | TRBV6-6 | CASSRDRAGTGELCF
- | TRBJ2-7 | TRBV7-2 | CASSPRVGEQYF
TRBD2 | TRBJ2-1 | TRBV19 | CASSPPNPGLAGQFF
- | TRBJ2-3 | TRBV10-3 | CAISGEGADTQYF
- | TRBJ2-6 | TRBV10-3 | CAASPSGANVLTF
- | TRBJ1-5 | TRBV2 | CASSGKGSQPQHF
- | TRBJ1-1 | TRBV12-3/TRBV12-4 | CASTRQQNTEAFF
- | TRBJ2-7 | TRBV6-6 | CASSYLTGLGAYEQYF
TRBD2 | - | TRBV11-1 | CASSQERGSSYNEQYF
- | TRBJ1-5 | TRBV7-8 | CASSQPDRNQPQHF
- | TRBJ1-1 | TRBV4-1 | CASSQEQLNTEAFF
- | TRBJ2-6 | TRBV2 | CATTGSSGANVLTF
TRBD2 | TRBJ2-5 | TRBV7-7 | CASSLAGGPRETQYF
- | TRBJ2-7 | TRBV5-4 | CASSSGVLRGFYEQYF